Given below is one TCR beta chain in context. These data originate in a study of cytomegalovirus exposure and HLA in healthy donors. The germline gives CDR1 MNHNS, CDR2 SASEGT. The CDR3 runs 14 residues. V lost 4 bases and J lost 10; bases outside the gene matches: 11. The PCR made use of 60 Vbeta and 13 Jbeta primers. Measured with immunoSEQ multiplex PCR; TCRdb has only the in-frame clones, and not every one. Found here are 150,000 to 200,000 clones, 80% of them singletons; the top ten hold 0.65%. J is TRBJ2-3 and V is TRBV6-1; 7 bases align to TRBD1. This clonotype was sampled from a boy younger than 18 in good health and CMV-seronegative. Sample: PBMCs. This CDR3 reads CASSGRDSRGPQYF. The CDR3 DNA follows: TGTGCCAGCAGTGGCCGGGACAGCCGTGGGCCGCAGTATTTT.